Sequencing of this T cell receptor beta chain was carried out in a study of CD8+ T cells in alopecia areata. Study-level results: The study found tofacitinib significantly decreased scalp clonality and expanded CD8+ clones among the top 100.

Trimming cost V 5 bases and J 4 bases, with 13 bases left between them. CDR1 is SGHRS, CDR2 YFSETQ, per germline. The CDR3 runs 13 residues. Treatment defined: oral pan-JAK inhibitor, 5-10 mg twice daily. As regards this clone: Its antigen is not identified.

Reverse transcribed after extraction, RNA yielded cDNA as the sequencing template. Assay: immunoSEQ multiplex PCR; the TCRdb copy retains only in-frame clones and omits some. The table includes about 200,000 clones, nearly 60% detected once. The sequence was obtained from a human donor with alopecia areata. The chain employs TRBV5-1 and TRBJ2-7; no reliable D call. Sequences were derived from CD4+ T cells sorted from blood, sampled at week 24, from a patient treated with tofacitinib. The CDR3 spells CASSLKSRYEQYF. In DNA, the CDR3 is TGCGCCAGCAGTCTTAAATCCAGATACGAGCAGTACTTC.